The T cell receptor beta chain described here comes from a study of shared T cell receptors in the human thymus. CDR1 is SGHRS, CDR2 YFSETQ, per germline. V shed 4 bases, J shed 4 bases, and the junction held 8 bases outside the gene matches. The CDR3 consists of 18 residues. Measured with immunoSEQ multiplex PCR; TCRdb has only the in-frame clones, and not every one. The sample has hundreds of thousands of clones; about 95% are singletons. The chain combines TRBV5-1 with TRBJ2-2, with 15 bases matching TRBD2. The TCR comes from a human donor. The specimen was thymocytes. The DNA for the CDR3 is TGCGCCAGCAGCCTTGGACTAGCGGGAGGGAGCGGCACCGGGGAGCTGTTTTTT. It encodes CASSLGLAGGSGTGELFF.